These 20 T cell receptor beta chains originate from one sample sequenced in a study of blood T cells in healthy people across ages. Alongside a J-beta primer mix, a sample-barcoded 5' primer served in a second PCR lasting about 7 to 11 cycles. TCRdb redid the calling of the 5' RACE reads with MiXCR, one entry per CDR3 protein. This table holds about 2 million distinct CDR3 sequences, approximately 50% found once. The sample was blood. All receptors derive from a woman aged 35 to 49 in good health.

The CDR3 spells CASSPDRANPLCGANVLTF. CDR3 bases: TGCGCCAGCAGCCCCGACAGGGCAAACCCCCTCTGTGGGGCCAACGTCCTGACTTTC. V is TRBV4-3 and J is TRBJ2-6, with 7 bases fitting TRBD1. The V segment lost 4 bases and the J segment 3 bases; nucleotides outside the gene matches: 15. The CDR3 loop spans 19 amino acids. Germline V gene data show CDR1 as LGHNA and CDR2 as YSLEER.

This clonotype was seen more than once but under ten times. The chain links TRBV14 to TRBJ2-3, with a tentative D call TRBD1 (6 bases). Germline-derived CDR1 and CDR2 are SGHDN and FVKESK. This CDR3 contains 19 residues. Deletions cut 0 bases from V and 1 base from J, with 20 bases between. The CDR3 region has the DNA TGTGCCAGCAGCCAAGAAGTTATCCTTTTCAGGGGCGGCACAGATACGCAGTATTTT. Amino acid sequence: CASSQEVILFRGGTDTQYF. Full variable domain (remainder filled in from reference TRBV14 and TRBJ2-3): EAGVTQFPSHSVIEKGQTVTLRCDPISGHDNLYWYRRVMGKEIKFLLHFVKESKQDESGMPNNRFLAERTGGTYSTLKVQPAELEDSGVYFCASSQEVILFRGGTDTQYFGPGTRLTVL.

The rearrangement joins TRBV5-1 to TRBJ2-4; 8 bases align to TRBD1. The CDR3 extends over 16 amino acids. With 4 bases clipped from V and 2 bases from J, the junction kept 8 bases outside the gene matches. Per germline, CDR1 SGHRS and CDR2 YFSETQ. The CDR3 loop is CASSATRGHSKNIQYF. CDR3 DNA sequence: TGCGCCAGCAGCGCTACCAGGGGGCATTCCAAAAACATTCAGTACTTC.

Regarding this clonotype: This clone may be a read error of a much larger clone one base away. The gene calls are TRBV6-2 or TRBV6-3 and TRBJ1-1, with a possible D match to TRBD1 (5 bases). Germline V gives CDR1 MNHEY, CDR2 SVGEGT. Between the trimmed V and J ends, which lost 4 bases and 1 base, there was a span of 7 bases. This CDR3 spans 13 amino acids. DNA of the CDR3: TGTGCCAGCAGTTGTACAGGGAACACTGAAGCTTTCTTT. This sequence encodes CASSCTGNTEAFF.

This CDR3 reads CASSYRGDAYEYEQYF. Here the CDR3 DNA reads TGTGCCAGCAGTTATCGAGGGGACGCGTATGAATACGAGCAGTACTTC. V usage is TRBV6-6 and J usage is TRBJ2-7; D assignment may be TRBD1 or TRBD2 (5 bases each). This CDR3 region has 16 residues. V gave up 3 bases and J gave up 4 bases, with 19 bases separating them. Per germline, CDR1 MNHNY and CDR2 SVGAGI (reference sequence).

The chain combines TRBV28 with TRBJ2-7; the D is unclear. V was shortened by 6 bases and J by 0 bases, with 18 bases between the two germline ends. Germline V gene sequence: CDR1 MDHEN, CDR2 SYDVKM. This CDR3 has 16 amino acids. CDR3: CASSPPGRAHSYEQYF. CDR3 coding DNA: TGTGCCAGCAGCCCCCCGGGCCGGGCCCACTCCTACGAGCAGTACTTC. Variable domain in full (rest from reference TRBV28 and TRBJ2-7): DVKVTQSSRYLVKRTGEKVFLECVQDMDHENMFWYRQDPGLGLRLIYFSYDVKMKEKGDIPEGYSVSREKKERFSLILESASTNQTSMYLCASSPPGRAHSYEQYFGPGTRLTVT.

CDR3 sequence reads: CASRLGTGLFHEQYF. CDR3 DNA: TGTGCCAGCAGGCTAGGGACAGGGTTATTTCACGAGCAGTACTTC. This sequence joins TRBV7-2 and TRBJ2-7; 9 bases are shared with TRBD1. Germline lookup yields CDR1 SGHTA and CDR2 FQGNSA. The CDR3 is 15 amino acids. Trimming took 6 bases from V and 5 from J; bases not matched to a gene: 11.

This clonotype was counted between two and nine times. This chain connects TRBV3-1 to TRBJ2-6; D not resolved. CDR3 size: 16 residues. In germline, CDR1 is LGHDT, CDR2 YNNKEL (reference sequence). V gave up 2 bases and J gave up 3 bases, with 11 bases separating them. In DNA, the CDR3 is TGTGCCAGCAGCCAATACGCGTCGGGTGGGGCCAACGTCCTGACTTTC. It yields the protein CASSQYASGGANVLTF.

This clonotype was picked up a small number of times. The genes are TRBV7-9 and TRBJ2-1, with TRBD1 as a possible D gene (5 bases). V lost 6 bases and J lost 4, with 16 bases in between. The CDR3 covers 15 residues. Germline CDR1 and CDR2: SEHNR and FQNEAQ (reference sequence). CDR3 sequence (DNA): TGTGCCAGCAGATTACTAACAGGAGATTACAATGAGCAGTTCTTC. This encodes CASRLLTGDYNEQFF. The whole variable domain, remainder taken from reference TRBV7-9 and TRBJ2-1, is DTGVSQNPRHKITKRGQNVTFRCDPISEHNRLYWYRQTLGQGPEFLTYFQNEAQLEKSRLLSDRFSAERPKGSFSTLEIQRTEQGDSAMYLCASRLLTGDYNEQFFGPGTRLTVL.

This clonotype was observed a handful of times. The chain recombines TRBV11-1 with TRBJ2-1, with D uncertain. Germline assignment: CDR1 SGHAT and CDR2 FQDESV (reference sequence). The V gene lost 4 bases and the J gene lost 13 bases, with 14 bases spanning the gap. This CDR3 is built from 12 residues. The DNA of the CDR3 is TGTGCCAGCAGCTCACGTGACCATCCCCAGTTCTTC. Translation gives CASSSRDHPQFF.

The rearrangement joins TRBV4-1 to TRBJ2-4; D gene ambiguous. With the DNA end fitting TRBJ2-7 better, the J assignment may be wrong. The CDR3 totals 13 residues. The V gene's germline CDR1 is MGHRA and CDR2 YSYEKL. CDR3 bases: TGCGCCAGCAGCCAAGTGACCTTCTACGAGCAGTACTTC. As protein: CASSQVTFYEQYF.

The chain couples TRBV7-9 to TRBJ1-1; 7 nucleotides line up with TRBD1. V shed 0 bases, J shed 0 bases, and the junction held 16 bases outside the gene matches. The germline gives CDR1 SEHNR, CDR2 FQNEAQ (reference sequence). CDR3 length: 20 residues. CDR3 coding DNA: TGTGCCAGCAGCTTAGCGCGGACAGGCCACAGGTATTCGATGAACACTGAAGCTTTCTTT. Its protein product is CASSLARTGHRYSMNTEAFF. The variable domain in full, completed from reference TRBV7-9 and TRBJ1-1, reads DTGVSQNPRHKITKRGQNVTFRCDPISEHNRLYWYRQTLGQGPEFLTYFQNEAQLEKSRLLSDRFSAERPKGSFSTLEIQRTEQGDSAMYLCASSLARTGHRYSMNTEAFFGQGTRLTVV.

V usage is TRBV5-1 and J usage is TRBJ1-5, with D unresolved. Trimming pared 0 bases from V and 3 bases from J, leaving 10 bases between. The germline gives CDR1 SGHRS, CDR2 YFSETQ. This CDR3 region has 15 residues. The CDR3 coding sequence is TGCGCCAGCAGCTTGGATGGGTTGGACAATCAGCCCCAGCATTTT. This codes for CASSLDGLDNQPQHF.

The J gene is TRBJ1-2, the V gene TRBV7-2; D possibly corresponds to TRBD1 (5 bases). The CDR3 is 15 residues long. V lost 5 bases and J lost 4, with 17 bases in between. Germline loops: CDR1 SGHTA, CDR2 FQGNSA. For the CDR3, the DNA is TGTGCCAGCAGCCCGGCGGACACGACGGGCTATGGCTACACCTTC. It translates to CASSPADTTGYGYTF.

The rearrangement links TRBV7-6 to TRBJ2-7; D uncertain. The CDR3 runs to 13 residues. V lost 5 bases and J 3 bases, leaving 11 bases between the germline ends. Germline V gene data show CDR1 as SGHVS and CDR2 as FNYEAQ. CDR3 nucleotide sequence: TGTGCCAGCAGCGAGGAATACCGCTACGAGCAGTACTTC. It encodes CASSEEYRYEQYF.

CDR3 protein: CASSTTSVETQYF. Here the CDR3 DNA reads TGTGCCAGCAGCACGACTAGCGTAGAGACCCAGTACTTC. V gene TRBV7-3 combines with J gene TRBJ2-5; 8 bases map to TRBD2. V trimming: 5 bases; J trimming: 4 bases; junction bases outside the gene matches: 3. This CDR3 comprises 13 residues. Looked up from germline, CDR1 is SGHTA and CDR2 is FQGTGA.

The chain links TRBV7-8 to TRBJ2-3, with 7 bases aligning to TRBD2. CDR1 is SGHVS and CDR2 is FQNEAQ in the germline V gene. Germline trimming cut 6 bases from V and 2 bases from J; bases unmatched to any gene: 20. This CDR3 spans 19 amino acids. The CDR3 region has the DNA TGTGCCAGCAGTCAACCGACGGGCTACCAGCGGGGACCCACAGATACGCAGTATTTT. Translated: CASSQPTGYQRGPTDTQYF.

This clonotype was observed a handful of times. The V gene is TRBV5-1, the J gene TRBJ2-5; the D is unclear. Looked up from germline, CDR1 is SGHRS and CDR2 is YFSETQ. The V and J ends lost 4 bases and 0 bases respectively, with 4 bases between them. This CDR3 has 12 residues. CDR3 loop: CASSEHQETQYF. CDR3 DNA: TGCGCCAGCAGCGAACACCAAGAGACCCAGTACTTC. Full variable domain (remainder filled in from reference TRBV5-1 and TRBJ2-5): KAGVTQTPRYLIKTRGQQVTLSCSPISGHRSVSWYQQTPGQGLQFLFEYFSETQRNKGNFPGRFSGRQFSNSRSEMNVSTLELGDSALYLCASSEHQETQYFGPGTRLLVL.

The genes are TRBV20-1 and TRBJ2-4, with TRBD1 matching over 9 bases. The DNA end is more similar to TRBJ2-5, so the J call may be wrong. The CDR3 is 15 amino acids. Germline V gene lookup returns CDR1 DFQATT and CDR2 SNEGSKA (reference sequence). The CDR3 bases are TGCAGTGCTAGGGACAGGGGTGAGGCTAGGCAGACCCAGTACTTC. Translated, it gives CSARDRGEARQTQYF.

The V gene is TRBV20-1, the J gene TRBJ1-5, with D tentatively TRBD1 (6 bases). Trimming left V 6 bases short and J 0 bases short, with 12 bases between. The length of the CDR3 is 14 residues. The germline gives CDR1 DFQATT, CDR2 SNEGSKA (reference sequence). CDR3 residues: CSAGQFNSNQPQHF. The CDR3 DNA follows: TGCAGTGCCGGACAGTTTAATAGCAATCAGCCCCAGCATTTT.